Below are 20 T cell receptor beta chains sequenced from a single sample in a study of vaccination effects on CD4 cells after COVID-19. With the ViraFEST assay, the study expanded antigen-specific CD4+ T cells using viral peptide pools, then sequenced them. At the end of roughly ten days of culture, CD4+ T cells were isolated. Participants were vaccinated with two doses of either the BNT162b2 or mRNA-1273 vaccine. Only in-frame clones appear in the TCRdb table, and some are missing; sequencing was by immunoSEQ multiplex PCR. The profile covers around 69,000 clones, with 74% appearing a single time and roughly 1.6% taken by the ten largest. Their antigens are not known. The input for sequencing was CD4+ T cells from PBMCs cultured with HCoV-229E spike peptides, taken after COVID-19 vaccination. The receptors stem from a human donor who received a COVID-19 vaccine.

This sequence joins TRBV2 and TRBJ2-5; TRBD2 agrees at 8 bases. The junction had 5 bases not matched to a gene; V was cut back by 3 bases and J by 2 bases. CDR3 length: 15 amino acids. CDR1 is SNHLY and CDR2 is FYNNEI in the germline V gene. CDR3 protein: CASSELGGGQETQYF. CDR3 DNA: TGTGCCAGCAGTGAGCTCGGGGGGGGGCAAGAGACCCAGTACTTC. The variable domain in full, with the rest retrieved from reference TRBV2 and TRBJ2-5, is EPEVTQTPSHQVTQMGQEVILRCVPISNHLYFYWYRQILGQKVEFLVSFYNNEISEKSEIFDDQFSVERPDGSNFTLKIRSTKLEDSAMYFCASSELGGGQETQYFGPGTRLLVL.

The chain combines TRBV3-1 (or the pseudogene TRBV3-2) with TRBJ1-2; no clear D gene. V dropped 3 bases and J dropped 6 bases, with 5 bases sitting between them. Germline loops: CDR1 LGHDT, CDR2 YNNKEL (reference sequence). The CDR3 is made up of 11 amino acids. The CDR3 reads CASSQVNGYTF. The CDR3 DNA reads TGTGCCAGCAGCCAGGTAAATGGCTACACCTTC.

The chain couples TRBV3-1 (or the pseudogene TRBV3-2) to TRBJ2-6, with D perhaps given as TRBD1 or TRBD2 (5 bases each). V was pared by 4 bases and J by 0 bases, with 19 bases between. Per the germline V gene, CDR1 is LGHDT and CDR2 is YNNKEL (reference sequence). This CDR3 spans 19 amino acids. In DNA, the CDR3 is TGTGCCAGCAGCCCCTACATGGGGGAGTGGAGCTCTGGGGCCAACGTCCTGACTTTC. It is translated as CASSPYMGEWSSGANVLTF.

This chain uses TRBV6-5 with TRBJ1-5, with 7 bases fitting TRBD1. The CDR3 runs 14 residues. The germline V gene encodes CDR1 MNHEY and CDR2 SVGAGI. J was trimmed by 4 bases and V by 6 bases; bases with no gene match: 6. CDR3 protein: CASRTGVGNQPQHF. The CDR3 coding sequence is TGTGCCAGCAGAACAGGGGTGGGAAATCAGCCCCAGCATTTT.

The V call is TRBV7-3, the J call TRBJ2-3; TRBD2 agrees at 11 bases. V dropped 0 bases and J dropped 1; count of bases not matched to a gene: 0. Germline V CDR1 and CDR2: SGHTA, FQGTGA. This CDR3 has 16 residues. This CDR3 reads CASSLTSGGGTDTQYF. The CDR3 DNA sequence: TGTGCCAGCAGCTTAACTAGCGGGGGGGGCACAGATACGCAGTATTTT.

The gene calls are TRBV11-3 and TRBJ2-6; D is ambiguous. Per germline, CDR1 SGHNT and CDR2 YENEEA. V lost 5 bases and J 0 bases, leaving 8 bases between the germline ends. The CDR3 runs to 15 residues. The CDR3 DNA is TGTGCCAGCAGCCCCGGCGTCTCTGGGGCCAACGTCCTGACTTTC. This sequence encodes CASSPGVSGANVLTF.

The chain employs TRBV4-3 and TRBJ2-1, with D possibly called TRBD1 or TRBD2 (5 bases each). CDR3 length: 13 amino acids. The germline CDR1 and CDR2 sequences are LGHNA and YSLEER. Trimming cost V 0 bases and J 12 bases, with 12 bases left between them. In DNA form, the CDR3 reads TGCGCCAGCAGCCAAGAAACGGGGCCCGGGCAGTTCTTC. Protein product: CASSQETGPGQFF.

This chain links TRBV7-2 with TRBJ2-3, with 8 positions matching TRBD2. V was pared by 5 bases and J by 2 bases, with 9 bases of the junction left unmatched. CDR1 and CDR2 from the germline V gene are SGHTA and FQGNSA. The CDR3 extends over 16 amino acids. The DNA for the CDR3 is TGTGCCAGCAGCAGAATAGCGGGGTCTTACACAGATACGCAGTATTTT. Translation gives CASSRIAGSYTDTQYF.

This clone was counted only a few times. The J gene is TRBJ1-5, the V gene TRBV19; D might be TRBD1 (5 bases). Germline values: CDR1 LNHDA, CDR2 SQIVND (reference sequence). The CDR3 totals 16 residues. The germline V and J ends were trimmed by 5 bases and 3 bases, with 17 bases remaining between them. The CDR3 nucleotides are TGTGCCAGTAGTCGACAACAGGTGGTCAACAATCAGCCCCAGCATTTT. It encodes CASSRQQVVNNQPQHF.

The chain combines TRBV28 with TRBJ1-4; the D is unclear. Germline V gene sequence: CDR1 MDHEN, CDR2 SYDVKM. V lost 6 bases and J 0 bases, leaving 8 bases between the germline ends. This CDR3 region has 14 residues. In DNA form, the CDR3 reads TGTGCCAGCAGCCACGGTGCAACTAATGAAAAACTGTTTTTT. This gives the protein CASSHGATNEKLFF.

This clone was seen more than once but under ten times. V gene TRBV5-1 combines with J gene TRBJ1-4; D is uncertain. Germline CDR1 SGHRS, CDR2 YFSETQ. The CDR3 covers 13 residues. V was cut by 4 bases and J by 4 bases, with 8 bases left in between. Here the CDR3 reads CASSRQDNEKLFF. In DNA form, the CDR3 reads TGCGCCAGCAGCCGGCAGGATAATGAAAAACTGTTTTTT.

V usage is TRBV5-1 and J usage is TRBJ1-2, with 7 bases aligning to TRBD1. The J segment lost 5 bases and the V segment lost 0 bases, leaving 7 bases of the junction unmatched. CDR3 size: 15 residues. Germline V gene sequence: CDR1 SGHRS, CDR2 YFSETQ. CDR3 sequence reads: CASSLAGTVEYGYTF. Here the CDR3 DNA reads TGCGCCAGCAGCTTGGCCGGGACAGTCGAGTATGGCTACACCTTC. Looking up the rest from reference TRBV5-1 and TRBJ1-2 gives the full variable domain: KAGVTQTPRYLIKTRGQQVTLSCSPISGHRSVSWYQQTPGQGLQFLFEYFSETQRNKGNFPGRFSGRQFSNSRSEMNVSTLELGDSALYLCASSLAGTVEYGYTFGSGTRLTVV.

The chain employs TRBV10-1 and TRBJ2-5, with a weak D call TRBD2 (6 bases). CDR1 WNHNN and CDR2 SYGVQD come from the germline V gene (reference sequence). The CDR3 extends over 14 amino acids. Trimming cost V 5 bases and J 2 bases, with 12 bases left between them. The CDR3 loop reads CASSNPGTQETQYF. The CDR3 coding sequence is TGCGCCAGCAGTAACCCCGGGACTCAAGAGACCCAGTACTTC.

This chain links TRBV6-5 with TRBJ1-2; D not resolved. The CDR3 consists of 11 residues. Trimming removed 7 bases from V and 2 bases from J, with 5 bases in between. Germline assignment: CDR1 MNHEY and CDR2 SVGAGI. The CDR3 nucleotides read TGTGCCAGCATGCAGAACTATGGCTACACCTTC. It encodes CASMQNYGYTF.

The J gene is TRBJ2-2, the V gene TRBV7-2; D not resolved. CDR3 length: 16 residues. V lost 1 base and J lost 1, with 10 bases in between. CDR1 and CDR2 from the germline V gene are SGHTA and FQGNSA. The CDR3, as DNA: TGTGCCAGCAGCTTAGATGGCAGGCTGAACACCGGGGAGCTGTTTTTT. This translates into CASSLDGRLNTGELFF.

This clone occurred a few times. The rearrangement joins TRBV19 to TRBJ1-5; no definite D call. Germline values: CDR1 LNHDA, CDR2 SQIVND (reference sequence). The V end lost 1 base, the J end lost 7 bases, and 11 bases lay between the germline ends. The CDR3 runs to 14 residues. The CDR3 DNA reads as TGTGCCAGTAGTATAGCGCAAGGTCGACAGCCCCAGCATTTT. Protein product: CASSIAQGRQPQHF.

The V gene is TRBV7-5, the J gene TRBJ1-5; the table names TRBD1, a call not compared with the DNA. TRBV7-5 constitutes a pseudogene. The CDR3 covers 21 residues. The CDR3 loop reads CARSLGPPGQQTDYSNQPQHF. For the CDR3, the DNA is TGTGCCAGAAGCTTAGGCCCCCCTGGGCAGCAGACGGATTATAGCAATCAGCCCCAGCATTTT.

The gene calls are TRBV5-1 and TRBJ1-4; 10 positions agree with TRBD1. Germline lookup yields CDR1 SGHRS and CDR2 YFSETQ. The V and J ends lost 2 bases and 5 bases, in that order; junction bases with no gene match: 15. This CDR3 region has 19 residues. CDR3 bases: TGCGCCAGCAGCTTCGCTCCGACAGGGGGCAGTTGGGAAAATGAAAAACTGTTTTTT. It specifies CASSFAPTGGSWENEKLFF.

This sequence joins TRBV21-1 and TRBJ2-7; TRBD2 reflects the table's D call only, with no check against the DNA. TRBV21-1 is a pseudogene segment. The length of the CDR3 is 16 residues. CDR3 residues: CASSNTPQRTSYEQYV. The DNA for the CDR3 is TGTGCCAGCAGCAACACCCCCCAGCGGACCTCCTACGAGCAGTACGTC.

This clone was counted a few times. The V and J genes are TRBV30 and TRBJ1-2, with 8 nucleotides matching TRBD1. V lost 5 bases, J lost 9 bases, and 11 bases stayed unmatched. The CDR3 contains 13 residues. The germline V gene encodes CDR1 GTSNPN and CDR2 SVGIG (reference sequence). The CDR3 protein is CAWGSTGGLRYTF. The CDR3 region has the DNA TGTGCCTGGGGGAGTACAGGGGGGCTTCGCTACACCTTC.